The T cell receptor (beta chain) under discussion was sequenced for a study of yellow fever vaccine responses in identical twins. Study-wide results and limits: Twin vaccine T cell responses reportedly seemed partly convergent, partly personalized.

TCRdb re-called the RT-PCR reads with MiXCR, one entry per CDR3 protein. In the table there are 2,000 or so distinct CDR3 sequences, roughly 86% of which are singletons. In germline, CDR1 is MNHNS, CDR2 SASEGT. V dropped 5 bases and J dropped 0 bases, with 14 bases sitting between them. CDR3 length equals 16 residues. With regard to this clonotype: As yet, its antigen is unknown.

V usage is TRBV6-1 and J usage is TRBJ2-1; a possible D gene is TRBD2 (5 bases). This clonotype originated in a woman aged 18 to 35 who received the yellow fever vaccine. This material consisted of T cells from blood (PBMCs), unsorted or a sorted subset (not recorded which), taken before or after yellow fever vaccination (not recorded which). CDR3 residues: CASSRGWTPSYNEQFF. CDR3 DNA sequence: TGTGCCAGCAGTCGAGGGTGGACTCCCTCCTACAATGAGCAGTTCTTC.